The 25 T cell receptor beta chains reported below all come from one sample, sequenced in a study of blood T cell repertoires in COVID-19. Profiling relied on immunoSEQ multiplex PCR, and the TCRdb table lists in-frame clones only, not all of them. The sample has roughly 220,000 clones; around nine tenths are singletons. Source material: PBMCs or T cells enriched from blood (not recorded which). Source of these receptors: a woman between 50 and 59 years old with acute COVID-19.

The chain couples TRBV7-3 to TRBJ2-2, with TRBD1 matching over 8 bases. The germline V gene encodes CDR1 SGHTA and CDR2 FQGTGA. The CDR3 is 17 amino acids. V was pared by 1 base and J by 2 bases, with 6 bases of the junction left unmatched. The DNA for the CDR3 is TGTGCCAGCAGCTTAATAGGCAGGGGGCCCAACACCGGGGAGCTGTTTTTT. The encoded protein is CASSLIGRGPNTGELFF.

The V gene is TRBV21-1, the J gene TRBJ2-3; the table's D gene call, TRBD2, was not cross checked with the DNA. TRBV21-1 is described as a pseudogene. The CDR3 is made up of 16 amino acids. CDR3 sequence: CASSKVSGSGTDTQYF. The CDR3 nucleotides read TGTGCCAGCAGCAAAGTGAGTGGCAGCGGGACTGATACGCAGTATTTT.

The CDR3 here is CASTLNRDTGELFF. The CDR3 nucleotides are TGTGCCAGCACCCTGAACAGGGATACCGGGGAGCTGTTTTTT. The genes are TRBV28 and TRBJ2-2; maybe TRBD1 (6 bases). The CDR3 has 14 residues. Germline CDR1 reads MDHEN; CDR2 reads SYDVKM. V shed 7 bases and J shed 5 bases, with 14 bases lying between them. Variable domain in full (rest from reference TRBV28 and TRBJ2-2): DVKVTQSSRYLVKRTGEKVFLECVQDMDHENMFWYRQDPGLGLRLIYFSYDVKMKEKGDIPEGYSVSREKKERFSLILESASTNQTSMYLCASTLNRDTGELFFGEGSRLTVL.

In this sample, this clone turned up many times. The J gene is TRBJ2-3, the V gene TRBV14, with a possible D match to TRBD2 (5 bases). Germline V lookup: CDR1 SGHDN, CDR2 FVKESK. CDR3 size: 16 residues. Deletions cut 1 base from V and 0 bases from J, with 11 bases between. The CDR3 DNA is TGTGCCAGCAGCCAAGGAGGGAGATCTAGCACAGATACGCAGTATTTT. It codes for CASSQGGRSSTDTQYF.

The rearrangement links TRBV6-1 to TRBJ1-1, with 9 bases identical to TRBD1. The ends lost 3 bases at V and 0 bases at J; junction bases unmatched: 2. The CDR3 is 15 residues long. From germline, CDR1 is MNHNS and CDR2 SASEGT. CDR3 nucleotides: TGTGCCAGCAGTGACACAGGGGGCATGAACACTGAAGCTTTCTTT. This encodes CASSDTGGMNTEAFF.

This clone was recorded a few times. The chain is built from TRBV27 and TRBJ2-1; 16 nucleotides match TRBD2. Germline V gene sequence: CDR1 MNHEY, CDR2 SMNVEV (reference sequence). The CDR3 length is 20 residues. Trimming removed 2 bases from V and 0 bases from J; junction bases left unmatched: 7. The CDR3 reads CASSLQPGLAGGSSYNEQFF. In DNA, the CDR3 is TGTGCCAGCAGTTTACAACCGGGACTAGCGGGAGGGAGCTCCTACAATGAGCAGTTCTTC.

J is TRBJ2-3 and V is TRBV5-1, with D maybe TRBD2 (6 bases). The length of the CDR3 is 14 residues. Germline V gene lookup returns CDR1 SGHRS and CDR2 YFSETQ. Trimming took off 1 base at V and 4 bases at J, with 10 bases between the two ends. The CDR3 reads CASSLTSPPDTQYF. The CDR3 region has the DNA TGCGCCAGCAGCTTGACTAGCCCCCCAGATACGCAGTATTTT.

This sequence joins TRBV9 and TRBJ2-1; maybe TRBD2 (5 bases). Germline V CDR1 and CDR2: SGDLS, YYNGEE. CDR3 size: 15 residues. The V end was cut by 0 bases, the J end by 6 bases, with 13 bases between. CDR3: CASSVGADRSNEQFF. CDR3 DNA: TGTGCCAGCAGCGTAGGAGCGGACCGCTCCAATGAGCAGTTCTTC.

The rearrangement links TRBV25-1 to TRBJ2-3; a weak D match, TRBD2 (5 bases). The V gene's germline CDR1 is MGHDK and CDR2 SYGVNS. V was shortened by 9 bases and J by 6 bases, with 22 bases between the two germline ends. The CDR3 length is 15 residues. In DNA, the CDR3 is TGTGCCAGTCGGGCCGGGGAAGGTCGCATCGATACGCAGTATTTT. This encodes CASRAGEGRIDTQYF.

This chain connects TRBV6-5 to TRBJ2-1; possible D gene TRBD1, 5 bases. From germline, CDR1 is MNHEY and CDR2 SVGAGI. The CDR3 length is 14 residues. Trimming removed 4 bases at V and 7 bases at J, with 14 bases between. The CDR3 DNA is TGTGCCAGCAGTTTGGGTTCCAGGGCAAATGAGCAGTTCTTC. Encoded protein: CASSLGSRANEQFF.

This clone was counted a single time. The CDR3 nucleotides read TGTGCCAGCAGTACTGGGACTAGCAGCTACGAGCAGTACTTC. Translated: CASSTGTSSYEQYF. The chain links TRBV28 to TRBJ2-7, with 9 bases aligning to TRBD2. Unmatched junction bases numbered 5, after V lost 5 bases and J lost 3 bases. Germline loops: CDR1 MDHEN, CDR2 SYDVKM. CDR3 length: 14 amino acids.

This clone was seen a single time. The chain joins TRBV11-1 to TRBJ2-5, with 9 bases lining up with TRBD1. The CDR3 has 16 amino acids. Unmatched junction bases numbered 8, after V lost 5 bases and J lost 1 base. CDR1 and CDR2 from the germline V gene are SGHAT and FQDESV (reference sequence). Here the CDR3 DNA reads TGTGCCAGCAGCAAATGGCCGGGACAGGGCCAAGAGACCCAGTACTTC. Translated, it gives CASSKWPGQGQETQYF. The variable domain in full, with the rest retrieved from reference TRBV11-1 and TRBJ2-5, is EAEVAQSPRYKITEKSQAVAFWCDPISGHATLYWYRQILGQGPELLVQFQDESVVDDSQLPKDRFSAERLKGVDSTLKIQPAELGDSAMYLCASSKWPGQGQETQYFGPGTRLLVL.

The rearrangement joins TRBV18 to TRBJ2-7; 12 nucleotides align to TRBD1. The germline gives CDR1 KGHSH, CDR2 LQKENI. The CDR3 length is 15 residues. J lost 3 bases, V lost 6 bases, and 6 bases had no gene match. The DNA for the CDR3 is TGTGCCAGCTCTACCGGGACAGGGGGCTTCTACGAGCAGTACTTC. This gives the protein CASSTGTGGFYEQYF.

The rearrangement links TRBV24-1 to TRBJ2-1, with 10 bases aligning to TRBD1. This CDR3 region has 15 residues. CDR1 and CDR2 from the germline V gene are KGHDR and SFDVKD. V was clipped by 3 bases and J by 8 bases; unmatched bases: 6. CDR3 coding DNA: TGTGCCACCAGTGATAGACAGGGGGCTAGGGATGAGCAGTTCTTC. Translated: CATSDRQGARDEQFF.

The chain has TRBV7-8 and TRBJ2-3, with a tentative D call TRBD2 (5 bases). Germline CDR1 reads SGHVS; CDR2 reads FQNEAQ. The germline V and J ends were trimmed by 0 bases and 0 bases, with 10 bases remaining between them. The length of the CDR3 is 16 residues. CDR3: CASSLAPRGSTDTQYF. The CDR3 nucleotides are TGTGCCAGCAGCTTAGCTCCTCGGGGTAGCACAGATACGCAGTATTTT.

This clone was seen once. The chain uses TRBV5-6 and TRBJ1-2, with D perhaps TRBD1 (6 bases). The CDR3 contains 16 residues. V was shortened by 0 bases and J by 4 bases, with 16 bases between the two germline ends. Germline V gene data show CDR1 as SGHDT and CDR2 as YYEEEE. CDR3 bases: TGTGCCAGCAGCTTGGGGGGGCGGCGAGTGATCTATGGCTACACCTTC. Its translation: CASSLGGRRVIYGYTF.

The V gene is TRBV19, the J gene TRBJ2-5; TRBD1 matches 7 bases. CDR1 and CDR2 from the germline V gene are LNHDA and SQIVND (reference sequence). V lost 3 bases to trimming and J lost 5 bases; unmatched junction nucleotides: 6. The CDR3 is 14 amino acids. CDR3: CASSILDREETQYF. As DNA, the CDR3 is TGTGCCAGTAGTATCCTAGACAGGGAGGAGACCCAGTACTTC.

The chain employs TRBV19 and TRBJ1-5, with 9 bases fitting TRBD1. Germline CDR1 LNHDA, CDR2 SQIVND (reference sequence). V shed 6 bases, J shed 7 bases, and the junction held 7 bases outside the gene matches. This CDR3 has 14 amino acids. The chain's CDR3 is CASSSQGAGQPQHF. The CDR3 coding sequence is TGTGCCAGTAGCTCACAGGGGGCCGGGCAGCCCCAGCATTTT.

This sequence joins TRBV3-1 (or the pseudogene TRBV3-2) and TRBJ1-2, with D possibly being TRBD1 (5 bases). V lost 4 bases to trimming and J lost 7 bases, with 19 bases between them. The CDR3 covers 15 residues. Germline assignment: CDR1 LGHDT and CDR2 YNNKEL (reference sequence). The chain's CDR3 is CASSPPGTILRGYTF. As DNA, the CDR3 is TGTGCCAGCAGCCCGCCCGGGACTATTCTACGTGGCTACACCTTC.

The J gene is TRBJ2-1, the V gene TRBV6-5; a possible D gene is TRBD1 (5 bases). The CDR3 consists of 13 residues. Germline CDR1 is MNHEY and CDR2 is SVGAGI. The ends were cut back, 2 bases at V and 7 bases at J, with 9 bases in the middle. The CDR3 is CASSYDQGNEQFF. The CDR3 nucleotides are TGTGCCAGCAGTTACGACCAGGGAAATGAGCAGTTCTTC.

The count of this clone is one. The rearrangement uses TRBV29-1 and TRBJ2-1, with TRBD2 matching over 10 bases. CDR3 length equals 16 residues. Germline CDR1 SQVTM, CDR2 ANQGSEA. The ends lost 7 bases at V and 5 bases at J; junction bases unmatched: 14. The CDR3 DNA reads as TGCAGCGGCGGACTAGCGGCCGGAAGAGGTGACAATGAGCAGTTCTTC. Translated, it gives CSGGLAAGRGDNEQFF.

The chain recombines TRBV4-1 with TRBJ2-3, with 8 bases identical to TRBD2. Per the germline V gene, CDR1 is MGHRA and CDR2 is YSYEKL. The V gene end was trimmed by 0 bases and the J gene end by 0 bases; junction bases not matched to a gene: 14. This CDR3 contains 20 residues. The CDR3 loop is CASSQETEGLGYLSTDTQYF. The CDR3, as DNA: TGCGCCAGCAGCCAAGAAACCGAGGGACTAGGTTACCTTAGCACAGATACGCAGTATTTT.

This chain joins TRBV4-1 and TRBJ2-1; TRBD2 matches 11 bases. This CDR3 is built from 16 residues. Trimming at V came to 2 bases and at J to 8 bases, leaving 8 bases not matched to a gene. Germline loops: CDR1 MGHRA, CDR2 YSYEKL. The CDR3 DNA reads TGCGCCAGCAGCCAACCAACTAGCGGGAGAAGTCATGAGCAGTTCTTC. Protein product: CASSQPTSGRSHEQFF.

Note on this clone: Within the sample, other DNA sequences also encode this same CDR3. The J gene is TRBJ1-1, the V gene TRBV2; TRBD1 is a possible D gene (6 bases). Trimming cost V 5 bases and J 1 base, with 8 bases left between them. The CDR3 sequence is 13 residues long. Germline-derived CDR1 and CDR2 are SNHLY and FYNNEI. In DNA, the CDR3 is TGTGCCAGCAGTTTACAGGGGAACACTGAAGCTTTCTTT. It translates to CASSLQGNTEAFF. Full variable domain (missing parts from reference TRBV2 and TRBJ1-1): EPEVTQTPSHQVTQMGQEVILRCVPISNHLYFYWYRQILGQKVEFLVSFYNNEISEKSEIFDDQFSVERPDGSNFTLKIRSTKLEDSAMYFCASSLQGNTEAFFGQGTRLTVV.

V and J are TRBV20-1 and TRBJ2-5; tentative D call: TRBD2 (5 bases). The CDR3 consists of 12 residues. V dropped 3 bases and J dropped 2 bases, with 7 bases sitting between them. CDR1 is DFQATT, CDR2 SNEGSKA, per germline (reference sequence). The CDR3 DNA is TGCAGTGCTAGTACGGGGCAAGAGACCCAGTACTTC. Its protein product is CSASTGQETQYF.